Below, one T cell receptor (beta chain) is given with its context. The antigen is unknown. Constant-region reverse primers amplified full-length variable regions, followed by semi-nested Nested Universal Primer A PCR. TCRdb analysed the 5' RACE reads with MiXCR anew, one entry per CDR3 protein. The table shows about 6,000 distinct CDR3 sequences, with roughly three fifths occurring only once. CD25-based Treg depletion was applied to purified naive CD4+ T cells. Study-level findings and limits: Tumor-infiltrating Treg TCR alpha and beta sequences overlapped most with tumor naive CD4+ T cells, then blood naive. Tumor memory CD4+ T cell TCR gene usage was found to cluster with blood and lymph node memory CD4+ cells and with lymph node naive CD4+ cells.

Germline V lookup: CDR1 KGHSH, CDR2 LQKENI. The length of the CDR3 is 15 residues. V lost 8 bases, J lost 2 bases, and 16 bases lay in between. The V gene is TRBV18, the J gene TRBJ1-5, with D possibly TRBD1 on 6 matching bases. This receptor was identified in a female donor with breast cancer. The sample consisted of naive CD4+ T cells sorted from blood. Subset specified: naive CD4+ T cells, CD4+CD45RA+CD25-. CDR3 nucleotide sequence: TGTGCCAGCCGATCCGCCCGACAGGGCAATCAGCCCCAGCATTTT. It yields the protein CASRSARQGNQPQHF.